One and the same sample provided the 20 T cell receptor beta chains below, sequenced in a study of blood T cell repertoires in COVID-19. Libraries were prepared by immunoSEQ multiplex PCR; TCRdb keeps only in-frame clonotypes and omits some of them. The table shows fewer than 65,000 clones, with about 88% occurring only once. Sequencing was done on a sample of peripheral blood. The receptors originated from a man aged 60 to 69 with acute or convalescent COVID-19.

The chain carries TRBV9 and TRBJ2-3, with D possibly TRBD1 on 5 matching bases. Germline values: CDR1 SGDLS, CDR2 YYNGEE. V was trimmed by 1 base and J by 4 bases, leaving 13 bases between them. The CDR3 extends over 15 amino acids. The CDR3 sequence: CASSVRGSKSDTQYF. The CDR3 bases are TGTGCCAGCAGCGTAAGGGGCTCGAAATCAGATACGCAGTATTTT.

The chain employs TRBV4-2 and TRBJ1-5, with TRBD1 identical over 7 bases. Per germline, CDR1 LGHNA and CDR2 YNFKEQ. Unmatched junction bases numbered 8, after V lost 4 bases and J lost 5 bases. The CDR3 runs to 15 residues. This CDR3 reads CASSLGQEGYQPQHF. CDR3 nucleotides: TGTGCCAGCAGCCTCGGACAGGAGGGATATCAGCCCCAGCATTTT.

The CDR3 region has the DNA TGCAGCGTTGATTTCATGAACACTGAAGCTTTCTTT. Protein product: CSVDFMNTEAFF. The chain joins TRBV29-1 to TRBJ1-1; D remains ambiguous. CDR3 length equals 12 residues. V was trimmed by 3 bases and J by 0 bases, leaving 5 bases between them. Germline-derived CDR1 and CDR2 are SQVTM and ANQGSEA.

This chain joins TRBV6-1 and TRBJ2-7; D possibly corresponds to TRBD2 (5 bases). Trimming took 2 bases from V and 3 from J, leaving 11 bases between them. The CDR3 length is 14 residues. Germline V gene lookup returns CDR1 MNHNS and CDR2 SASEGT. The DNA of the CDR3 is TGTGCCAGCAGTGAAATCGGGGAAAGCTACGAGCAGTACTTC. As protein: CASSEIGESYEQYF.

V and J are TRBV5-6 and TRBJ2-1; 11 nucleotides agree with TRBD2. J gave up 6 bases and V 3 bases, and 8 bases lay outside the gene matches. The length of the CDR3 is 16 residues. Germline CDR1 SGHDT, CDR2 YYEEEE. The CDR3 sequence is CASSSRTSGFGNEQFF. The CDR3 DNA sequence: TGTGCCAGCAGCTCTAGGACTAGCGGGTTTGGCAATGAGCAGTTCTTC.

The V gene is TRBV7-2, the J gene TRBJ1-2; the D gene is possibly TRBD1 (6 bases). Trimming removed 5 bases from V and 1 base from J, with 14 bases in between. The germline V gene has CDR1 SGHTA and CDR2 FQGNSA. This CDR3 has 15 amino acids. The CDR3 spells CASSGRGQFNYGYTF. CDR3 nucleotide sequence: TGTGCCAGCAGCGGGAGGGGACAATTTAACTATGGCTACACCTTC.

The CDR3 DNA follows: TGTGCCAGCAGCAACAGGGAATCCTATAATTCACCCCTCCACTTT. It yields the protein CASSNRESYNSPLHF. V and J are TRBV7-6 and TRBJ1-6; maybe TRBD1 (6 bases). Germline lookup yields CDR1 SGHVS and CDR2 FNYEAQ. Trimming left V 5 bases short and J 1 base short, with 9 bases between. This CDR3 is built from 15 residues.

The chain employs TRBV5-1 and TRBJ2-7; 8 positions match TRBD2. Per germline, CDR1 SGHRS and CDR2 YFSETQ. The junction had 8 bases not matched to a gene; V was cut back by 3 bases and J by 0 bases. The CDR3 extends over 16 amino acids. The CDR3 region is CASSSSSGRGSYEQYF. In DNA form, the CDR3 reads TGCGCCAGCAGCTCTTCAAGCGGGAGAGGCTCCTACGAGCAGTACTTC.

The chain has TRBV19 and TRBJ1-5; the D gene is possibly TRBD1 (5 bases). The CDR3 totals 13 residues. Deletions cut 6 bases from V and 8 bases from J, with 14 bases between. Germline assignment: CDR1 LNHDA and CDR2 SQIVND (reference sequence). CDR3 protein: CASSLGRGEPQHF. In nucleotides, the CDR3 is TGTGCCAGTAGCCTGGGGCGGGGGGAGCCCCAGCATTTT.

This chain uses TRBV10-3 with TRBJ1-3; perhaps TRBD1 as D (5 bases). Per the germline V gene, CDR1 is ENHRY and CDR2 is SYGVKD. This CDR3 region has 15 residues. Trimming took off 6 bases at V and 0 bases at J, with 12 bases between the two ends. The DNA of the CDR3 is TGTGCCATCAGGCCCGGGGGGAGCTCTGGAAACACCATATATTTT. This translates into CAIRPGGSSGNTIYF.

This chain connects TRBV15 to TRBJ2-7; TRBD1 matches at 7 bases. Germline V gene data show CDR1 as LNHNV and CDR2 as YYDKDF (reference sequence). This CDR3 has 16 amino acids. V shed 0 bases and J 0 bases; nucleotides not matched to a gene: 5. DNA for the CDR3: TGTGCCACCAGCAGAGAAAAGGGGACAGCCTCCTACGAGCAGTACTTC. This translates into CATSREKGTASYEQYF.

This clone has only one observation. The chain carries TRBV23-1 and TRBJ2-7, with 9 bases that match TRBD1. TRBV23-1 is flagged as an ORF with uncertain function. V gave up 8 bases and J gave up 4 bases; unmatched junction bases: 12. The CDR3 runs 15 residues. The CDR3 DNA reads TGCGCCAGCGGGACGCGGGACAGGGACCTTTACGAGCAGTACTTC. Residues: CASGTRDRDLYEQYF.

In its sample, this clone was seen a few times. The DNA of the CDR3 is TGTGCCAGCGGCGGATTCACCTCCTCCTACAATGAGCAGTTCTTC. It yields the protein CASGGFTSSYNEQFF. The V and J genes are TRBV3-1 (or the pseudogene TRBV3-2) and TRBJ2-1; D is undetermined. The V end was cut by 8 bases, the J end by 0 bases, with 14 bases between. CDR3 size: 15 residues. The germline gives CDR1 LGHDT, CDR2 YNNKEL (reference sequence).

This clone was observed a few times. Here the CDR3 reads CASSQFPGLNTEAFF. The CDR3 nucleotides are TGCGCCAGCAGCCAATTCCCAGGATTGAACACTGAAGCTTTCTTT. The chain has TRBV4-1 and TRBJ1-1, with unresolved D. Trimming removed 2 bases from V and 0 bases from J, with 10 bases in between. The CDR3 is 15 residues long. CDR1 is MGHRA, CDR2 YSYEKL, per germline.

V and J are TRBV6-1 and TRBJ1-2; the D gene is possibly TRBD1 (6 bases). V lost 2 bases to trimming and J lost 8 bases, with 27 bases between them. The CDR3 sequence is 18 residues long. Germline values: CDR1 MNHNS, CDR2 SASEGT. The CDR3 sequence: CASSEYLHREQVLRGYTF. As DNA, the CDR3 is TGTGCCAGCAGTGAATACCTCCACAGGGAACAGGTGCTGCGGGGCTACACCTTC.

The chain is built from TRBV19 and TRBJ2-6; 7 bases map to TRBD1. Germline V gene lookup returns CDR1 LNHDA and CDR2 SQIVND (reference sequence). The junction had 16 bases not matched to a gene; V was cut back by 5 bases and J by 0 bases. The CDR3 length is 20 residues. For the CDR3, the DNA is TGTGCCAGTAGTCTATACGCCTCGACAGGGCTCCTCTCTGGGGCCAACGTCCTGACTTTC. This encodes CASSLYASTGLLSGANVLTF.

J is TRBJ1-2 and V is TRBV30, with 10 bases fitting TRBD1. The CDR3 has 15 residues. Germline V gene data show CDR1 as GTSNPN and CDR2 as SVGIG (reference sequence). After removal of 3 bases from V and 7 bases from J, the junction contained 11 bases not matched to a gene. The CDR3 bases are TGTGCCTGGAGGGAAAAAGACAGGGGGCGCGTTGGCTACACCTTC. It yields the protein CAWREKDRGRVGYTF.

This rearrangement joins TRBV5-5 to TRBJ2-3; tentatively, D is TRBD2 (6 bases). The CDR3 spans 15 residues. Per germline, CDR1 SGHKS and CDR2 YYEKEE (reference sequence). The germline V and J ends were trimmed by 0 bases and 4 bases, with 12 bases remaining between them. The CDR3 DNA sequence: TGTGCCAGCAGCTTGGGTAGCGGCTACTCAGATACGCAGTATTTT. Translating gives CASSLGSGYSDTQYF.

This clone has a single count. V and J are TRBV2 and TRBJ2-7; 9 bases are a match to TRBD1. The CDR3 length is 14 residues. Losses at the gene ends were 6 bases for V and 5 bases for J; bases not matched to a gene: 8. The germline CDR1 and CDR2 sequences are SNHLY and FYNNEI. The CDR3 region has the DNA TGTGCCAGCAGCTCCGGGACAGGGCGACACGAGCAGTACTTC. As protein: CASSSGTGRHEQYF.

The J gene is TRBJ1-5, the V gene TRBV5-4; perhaps TRBD1 as D (5 bases). The CDR3 consists of 17 residues. Germline values: CDR1 SGHNT, CDR2 YYREEE (reference sequence). Trimming removed 4 bases from V and 11 bases from J, with 28 bases in between. CDR3 in DNA: TGTGCCAGCAGCATGGCCGGGACCGGGGGTGGGATCCGGGCCCAGCATTTT. Amino acids: CASSMAGTGGGIRAQHF.